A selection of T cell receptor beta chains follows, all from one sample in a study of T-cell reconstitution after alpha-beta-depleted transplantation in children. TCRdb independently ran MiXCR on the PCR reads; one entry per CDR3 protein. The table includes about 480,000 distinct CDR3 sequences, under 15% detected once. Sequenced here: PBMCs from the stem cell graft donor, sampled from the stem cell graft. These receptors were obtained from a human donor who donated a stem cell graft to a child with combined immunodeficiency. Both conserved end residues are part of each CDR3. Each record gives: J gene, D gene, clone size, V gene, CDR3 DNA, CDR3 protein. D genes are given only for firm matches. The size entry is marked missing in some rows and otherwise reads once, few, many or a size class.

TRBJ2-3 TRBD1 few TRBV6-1 TGTGCCAGCGGGGGACAGGGGATGGTTGCAGATACGCAGTATTTT CASGGQGMVADTQYF
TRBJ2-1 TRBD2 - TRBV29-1 TGCAGCGTTGAAGGGACTAGCGGGAGGAGCGCCTACAATGAGCAGTTCTTC CSVEGTSGRSAYNEQFF
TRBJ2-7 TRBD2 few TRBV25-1 TGTGCCAGCAGTGACCGGGCGGGAGCCTACGAGCAGTACTTC CASSDRAGAYEQYF
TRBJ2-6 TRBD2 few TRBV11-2 TGTGCCAGCAGCCCGATGACTAGCGGGTACTCTGGGGCCAACGTCCTGACTTTC CASSPMTSGYSGANVLTF
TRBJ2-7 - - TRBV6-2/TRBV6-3 TGTGCCAGCAGTTACTCGGGTCCGGACGGTGACAACGAGCAGTACTTC CASSYSGPDGDNEQYF
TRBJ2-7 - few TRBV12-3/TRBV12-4 TGTGCCAGCAGGAGAGGGGGGCATAGCTACGAGCAGTACTTC CASRRGGHSYEQYF
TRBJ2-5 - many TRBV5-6 TGTGCCAGCAGCCCTAGGGTCCAGGGCGGGACCCAGTACTTC CASSPRVQGGTQYF
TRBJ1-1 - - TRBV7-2 TGTGCCAGCAGCTCTAACACAGGGACGAACACTGAAGCTTTCTTT CASSSNTGTNTEAFF
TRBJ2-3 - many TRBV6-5 TGTGCCAGCAGTTATTCGGGTTCCACAGATACGCAGTATTTT CASSYSGSTDTQYF
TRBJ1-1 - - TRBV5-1 TGCGCCAGCAGCGCGGCCTGGGCGGGGAAGGCTGAAGCTTTCTTT CASSAAWAGKAEAFF
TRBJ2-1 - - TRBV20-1 TGCAGTGCTAGGTCGGGCGGTTCCTACAATGAGCAGTTCTTC CSARSGGSYNEQFF
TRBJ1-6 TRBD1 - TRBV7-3 TGTGCCAGCAGCCAGGGGGCGCCGGGTTCACCCCTCCACTTT CASSQGAPGSPLHF
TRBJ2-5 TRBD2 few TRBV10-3 TGTGCCATCTCTAGCGGTCAAGAGACCCAGTACTTC CAISSGQETQYF
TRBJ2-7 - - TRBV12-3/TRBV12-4 TGTGCCAGCAGTTTCGGAGGGGTGCAGTACTTC CASSFGGVQYF
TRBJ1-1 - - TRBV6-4 TGTGCCAGCAGTGAGAGGGGGGACACTGAAGCTTTCTTT CASSERGDTEAFF
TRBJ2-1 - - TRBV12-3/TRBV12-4 TGTGCCAGCAGTATTCTCTATGTTGGAGGGCTAGGGAATGAGCAGTTCTTC CASSILYVGGLGNEQFF
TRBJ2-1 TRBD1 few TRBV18 TGTGCCAGCTCACCCCTGGACAGGGCGAACCCGCAGTTCTTC CASSPLDRANPQFF
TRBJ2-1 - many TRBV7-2 TGTGCCAGCAGCTTATACGGCGGAGCCTACAATGAGCAGTTCTTC CASSLYGGAYNEQFF
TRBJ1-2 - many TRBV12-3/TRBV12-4 TGCGCCAGCAGCCCTGGGACGGGGGATGGCTACACCTTC CASSPGTGDGYTF
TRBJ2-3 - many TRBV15 TGTGCCACCAGCAGGGGTACAACGCAGTATTTT CATSRGTTQYF
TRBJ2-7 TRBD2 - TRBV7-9 TGTGCCAGCAGCTTAGGAACTAGCGGGGTCTCTTCCCAAGAGCAGTACTTC CASSLGTSGVSSQEQYF
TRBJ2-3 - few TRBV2 TGTGCCAGCAGTGCGGGACCCCCGAGCATACGTAATACGCAGTATTTT CASSAGPPSIRNTQYF
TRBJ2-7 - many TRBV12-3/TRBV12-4 TGTGCCAGCAGACCCGACAGCCACGAGCAGTACTTC CASRPDSHEQYF
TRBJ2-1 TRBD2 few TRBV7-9 TGTGCCAGCAGCGACACTAGCGGGAGGAACTTCAATGAGCAGTTCTTC CASSDTSGRNFNEQFF
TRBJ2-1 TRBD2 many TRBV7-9 TGTGCCAGCAGTCCACGGGGGGGCCTCAACAATGAGCAGTTCTTC CASSPRGGLNNEQFF
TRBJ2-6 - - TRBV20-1 TGCAGTGCTAGATCAGGGTTGTTCTCTGGGGCCAACGTCCTGACTTTC CSARSGLFSGANVLTF
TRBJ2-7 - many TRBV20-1 TGCAGTGCTTTAGCGAACTCCTACGAGCAGTACTTC CSALANSYEQYF
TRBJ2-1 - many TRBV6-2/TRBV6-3 TGTGCCAGCAGTTACGGGGAGAACAATGAGCAGTTCTTC CASSYGENNEQFF
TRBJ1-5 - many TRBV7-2 TGTGCCAGCAGGAGGGGTTTCGATCAGCCCCAGCATTTT CASRRGFDQPQHF
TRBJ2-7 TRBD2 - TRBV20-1 TGCAGTGCCAACCTAGCGGGTAGCTCCTACGAGCAGTACTTC CSANLAGSSYEQYF
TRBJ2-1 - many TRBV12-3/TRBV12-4 TGTGCCAGCAGTGAGCTGTATGAGCAGTTCTTC CASSELYEQFF
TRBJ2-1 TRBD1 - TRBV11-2 TGTGCCAGCAGCTACCGACAGGGCAATGAGCAGTTCTTC CASSYRQGNEQFF
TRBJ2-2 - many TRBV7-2 TGTGCCAGCAGCTTAGGGGGAAGAAGAGAGCTGTTTTTT CASSLGGRRELFF
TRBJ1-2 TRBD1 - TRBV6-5 TGTGCCAGCAGTTACGAGGGGGCTCATGGCTACACCTTC CASSYEGAHGYTF
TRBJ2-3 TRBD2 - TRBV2 TGTGCCAGCAGCCAAACAAGCAGCGGGGGATCTGGTAGAGATACGCAGTATTTT CASSQTSSGGSGRDTQYF
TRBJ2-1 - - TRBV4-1 TGCGCCAGCAGCCAGCAACGCTTGGCCGGTTACAATGAGCAGTTCTTC CASSQQRLAGYNEQFF
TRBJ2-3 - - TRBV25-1 TGTGCCAGCAGAGCCCAGTGGGATATCACAGATACGCAGTATTTT CASRAQWDITDTQYF
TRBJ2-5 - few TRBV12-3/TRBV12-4 TGTGCCAGCAGCCTACAGTTCGGGCATCAAGAGACCCAGTACTTC CASSLQFGHQETQYF
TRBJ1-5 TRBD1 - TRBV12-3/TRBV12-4 TGTGCCAGCAGCAAACAGGGGGCGGGCAATCAGCCCCAGCATTTT CASSKQGAGNQPQHF
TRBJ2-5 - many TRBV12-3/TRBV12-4 TGTGCCAGCAGTTTGGGGGAGACATCGGGGGAGACCCAGTACTTC CASSLGETSGETQYF
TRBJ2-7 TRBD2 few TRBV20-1 TGCTCCAGGAGGGCTAGCGGGCCGCATGACTACGAGCAGTACTTC CSRRASGPHDYEQYF
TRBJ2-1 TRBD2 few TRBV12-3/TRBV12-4 TGTGCCAGCAGTCCCGAGAGGACTAGCGGGAGTAATGAGCAGTTCTTC CASSPERTSGSNEQFF
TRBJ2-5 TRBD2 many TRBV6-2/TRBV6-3 TGTGCCAGCAGTCCGGGACTAGCGGGAGGCCAAGAGACCCAGTACTTC CASSPGLAGGQETQYF
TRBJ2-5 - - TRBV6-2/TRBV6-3 TGTGCCAGCACCCCACTAGCCGAAGAGACCCAGTACTTC CASTPLAEETQYF
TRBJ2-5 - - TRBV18 TGTGCCAGCTCACCTCTCCCGAGGCAAGAGACCCAGTACTTC CASSPLPRQETQYF
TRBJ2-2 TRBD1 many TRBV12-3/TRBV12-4 TGTGCCAGCAGTTTGCAGGGGGCTGGCACCGGGGAGCTGTTTTTT CASSLQGAGTGELFF
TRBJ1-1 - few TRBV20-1 TGCAGTGCTAGAGATCTCCATCGGTGGGGAGCGGCGAACACTGAAGCTTTCTTT CSARDLHRWGAANTEAFF
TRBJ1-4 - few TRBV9 TGTGCCAGCAGCCCAGGGGTTGCTAATGAAAAACTGTTTTTT CASSPGVANEKLFF
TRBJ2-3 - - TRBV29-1 TGCAGCGTTACCCTGACAGGCACAGATACGCAGTATTTT CSVTLTGTDTQYF
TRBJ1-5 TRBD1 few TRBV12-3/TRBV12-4 TGTGCCAGCAGTTTAGGAGAGGGGGCGCGGCGGCAGCCCCAGCATTTT CASSLGEGARRQPQHF
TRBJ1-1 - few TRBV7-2 TGTGCCAGCAGCTTACTGCGAAGGACTGAAGCTTTCTTT CASSLLRRTEAFF
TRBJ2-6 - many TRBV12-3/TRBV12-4 TGTGCCAGCAGTTTCATTGGCTCTGGGGCCAACGTCCTGACTTTC CASSFIGSGANVLTF
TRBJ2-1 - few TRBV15 TGTGCCACCAGCAGAGATGGGGGCACCTACAATGAGCAGTTCTTC CATSRDGGTYNEQFF
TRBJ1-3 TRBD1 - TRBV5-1 TGCGCCAGCAGCGCGACGACAGGGAGTGGAAACACCATATATTTT CASSATTGSGNTIYF
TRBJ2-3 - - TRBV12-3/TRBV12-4 TGTGCCAGCAGTTTAAAGGGGCCCTATCCCACAGATACGCAGTATTTT CASSLKGPYPTDTQYF